In its sample, the clone carrying this TCR beta chain was seen once. Its antigen is unknown. The assay was immunoSEQ multiplex PCR, and TCRdb's table has in-frame clones only and misses some. There are about 240,000 clones in the sample; about 90% occur only once, and over 0.95% lies in the top ten. Germline V gene data show CDR1 as MRHNA and CDR2 as SNTAGT. With 1 base removed from V and 9 bases from J, the gap between germline ends came to 12 bases. The CDR3 contains 13 residues. The data belong to a study of cytomegalovirus exposure and HLA in healthy donors. Study findings and constraints: Many donors shared some public TCRs, even though most TCR sequences were rare. In the approximately 130 validation repertoires, a later analysis found that first-cohort TCR clusters tended to co-occur.

This rearrangement joins TRBV6-4 to TRBJ2-5; D perhaps matches TRBD2 (5 bases). Sequencing was performed on PBMCs. This receptor was obtained from a young woman in good health and CMV-seropositive. The chain's CDR3 is CASSDWAGGSQYF. CDR3 DNA: TGTGCCAGCAGTGACTGGGCAGGCGGGTCCCAGTACTTC.